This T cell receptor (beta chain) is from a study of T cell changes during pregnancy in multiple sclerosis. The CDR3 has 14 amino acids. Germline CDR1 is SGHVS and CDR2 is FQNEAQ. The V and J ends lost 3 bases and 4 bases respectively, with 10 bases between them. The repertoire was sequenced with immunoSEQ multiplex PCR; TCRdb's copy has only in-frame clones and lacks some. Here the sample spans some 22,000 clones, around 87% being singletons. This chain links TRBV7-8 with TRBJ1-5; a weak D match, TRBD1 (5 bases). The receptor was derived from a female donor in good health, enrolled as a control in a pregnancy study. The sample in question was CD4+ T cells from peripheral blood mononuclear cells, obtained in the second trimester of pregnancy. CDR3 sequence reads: CASSFQGFNQPQHF. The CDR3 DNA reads TGTGCCAGCAGCTTCCAGGGTTTTAATCAGCCCCAGCATTTT.